The sequence of this TCR beta chain was determined in a study of blood T cell repertoires in COVID-19. Study-wide background: Acute and convalescent COVID-19 samples came from the United States, Italy and Spain. Sample material is recorded as cDNA or gDNA derived from T cells, B-cell-depleted T cells, or PBMCs.

Original methodology: Reference gene primer amplification gave nucleated cell count estimates. Generated by immunoSEQ multiplex PCR, the TCRdb table keeps only in-frame clones and is missing some. Clone size and the V and J calls come from that table; the DNA yielded D and trimming. Of over 250,000 clones listed, about 87% are singletons. V lost 9 bases to trimming and J lost 5 bases; unmatched junction nucleotides: 11. Germline loops: CDR1 SGHRS, CDR2 YFSETQ. The CDR3 length is 15 residues. The specimen sequenced was peripheral blood. V usage is TRBV5-1 and J usage is TRBJ2-5; TRBD2 matches at 12 bases. This sequence was found in a woman in her thirties or forties who had recovered from COVID-19. The CDR3 spells CATAELAGGGETQYF. The CDR3 DNA reads TGCGCCACCGCCGAACTAGCGGGGGGTGGGGAGACCCAGTACTTC.